This T cell receptor beta chain was recorded in a study of CD8 T cells in Susac syndrome (dated by TCRdb to the late 2010s). Notes on the research overall: Repertoire sequencing was used to test whether CD8+ T cell activation and differentiation in Susac syndrome was antigen driven. Study-level results and caveats: The study acknowledged that relatively few individuals were included in the TCR sequencing and HLA analysis.

RNA was extracted using the RNeasy kit, and roughly 0.5 to 1 microgram was reverse transcribed with random hexamers. The immunoSEQ multiplex PCR assay, which covers 54 Vbeta and 13 Jbeta segments, was used to amplify TCR beta CDR3 regions. Bias from PCR amplification was corrected by using a synthetic template baseline for primer optimization and for computational correction. On the authors' methods: Only productive sequences were kept, with reads annotated to V, D and J genes according to IMGT and analyzed in immunoSEQ Analyzer. Clonality was computed as one minus Shannon entropy normalized by log2 of the number of productive unique sequences. For each patient and control, public and private clones were evaluated within the 100 most prevalent clones. Susac-specific clones were defined as absent from healthy and MS cohorts, 850 to 1,300 published viral clones and other ImmuneACCESS disease sequences. TCRdb cleaned the public reads at Q25 with fastp, built clones with MiXCR and kept in-frame beta chains. CDR3 protein sequences are deduplicated, and each keeps its most common genes and DNA. These V and J calls derive from TCRdb rather than the authors' analysis. The sample records under 150,000 distinct CDR3 sequences, approximately 94% of which are singletons. The ten largest make up over 0.1% of the sample.

As for this clonotype: Its antigen is unknown. A much larger clone is a single base away; this may be a read error.

Peripheral blood CD8+ and CD4+ T cells from healthy donors, Susac syndrome patients and multiple sclerosis patients were profiled by high-throughput TCR beta sequencing. Treatment-naive patients with stable or active relapsing-remitting disease fulfilling revised McDonald criteria were used as multiple sclerosis controls. Bulk CD8+ and CD4+ T cells were purified by magnetic negative isolation, while CD8+ TEMRA cells were enriched using FACS. Blood was collected in EDTA tubes and processed within 24 hours, with PBMCs isolated through density gradient centrifugation. PBMCs intended for TCR sequencing were cryopreserved in liquid nitrogen and were subsequently thawed in a 37 degrees C water bath. A purity of at least 90% was achieved for sorted or isolated CD4+, CD8+ and CD8+ TEMRA cells. The CDR1 and CDR2 encoded by the germline V gene (reference sequence) are SEHNR and FQNEAQ. The CDR3 contains 11 residues, cysteine and phenylalanine counted. This entry keeps only the CDR3 DNA: 33 bases, framed from base 1.

The chain employs TRBV7-9 and TRBJ2-5, with the identity of the D gene unclear. Material for sequencing was CD4+ T cells from PBMCs. The clonotype was recovered from a human donor with multiple sclerosis. In nucleotide form, the sequence is TGTGCCAGCAGCTCCCAACAGACCCAGTACTTC. It is translated as CASSSQQTQYF.